One and the same sample provided the 8 T cell receptor beta chains below, sequenced in a study of tumor-infiltrating lymphocytes in primary liver carcinoma. TCR beta cDNA was reverse-transcribed from roughly 0.45 ug of total RNA. The reaction used a constant-region primer and ProtoScript II reverse transcriptase. Libraries for TCR beta were built through three nested multiplex PCR rounds, which together made up a slightly modified ARM-PCR procedure. The first two PCR rounds used TRBV1-TRBV30 primers with a Cbeta primer, nine to eleven cycles each. TCRdb re-derived calls from the multiplex PCR reads in MiXCR, one entry per CDR3 protein. In the table there are approximately 300,000 distinct CDR3 sequences, more than 55% of which are singletons. The study extracted blood RNA from unsorted whole blood and also extracted germline DNA. Sequences were obtained from peripheral blood. The source is a man between 40 and 49 years old with primary liver carcinoma and hepatitis B virus infection.

About this clonotype: The junction departs from germline at one end; a sequencing error may be responsible. This chain connects TRBV11-2 to TRBJ2-3; perhaps D is TRBD1 or TRBD2 (5 bases each). CDR1 is SGHAT, CDR2 FQNNGV, per germline. This CDR3 comprises 17 residues. CDR3 residues: CACSLDGGSVSADTQYF. In DNA form, the CDR3 reads TGTGCCTGCAGCTTAGATGGGGGTAGCGTGAGCGCAGATACGCAGTATTTT.

The chain links TRBV6-1 to TRBJ1-6; 10 positions match TRBD1. CDR3 size: 15 residues. With V trimmed by 6 bases and J by 2 bases, 1 base remained unmatched. Germline V lookup: CDR1 MNHNS, CDR2 SASEGT. The CDR3 region is CASRGQGAYNSPLHF. As DNA, the CDR3 is TGTGCCAGCAGAGGACAGGGGGCCTATAATTCACCCCTCCACTTT.

With regard to this clonotype: A much larger clone differs by one base, so this may be a read error. The chain uses TRBV5-6 and TRBJ2-3; possibly TRBD2 for D (6 bases). V dropped 1 base and J dropped 8 bases, with 17 bases sitting between them. The CDR3 loop spans 15 amino acids. Looked up from germline, CDR1 is SGHDT and CDR2 is YYEEEE. CDR3 protein: CASSLRRGHGGTQYF. As DNA, the CDR3 is TGTGCCAGCAGCTTGCGCCGGGGCCACGGGGGTACGCAGTATTTT.

V usage is TRBV28 and J usage is TRBJ1-5; D call uncertain. This CDR3 has 14 amino acids. Trimming removed 11 bases from V and 0 bases from J, with 14 bases in between. The germline CDR1 and CDR2 sequences are MDHEN and SYDVKM. The CDR3 DNA reads as TGTGCCTGCACTAGAGGCAGTAGCAATCAGCCCCAGCATTTT. Encoded protein: CACTRGSSNQPQHF. The full variable domain, with the rest looked up from reference TRBV28 and TRBJ1-5, is DVKVTQSSRYLVKRTGEKVFLECVQDMDHENMFWYRQDPGLGLRLIYFSYDVKMKEKGDIPEGYSVSREKKERFSLILESASTNQTSMYLCACTRGSSNQPQHFGDGTRLSIL.

With regard to this clonotype: A read error is possible here, since a much larger clone lies one base away. The chain links TRBV6-6 to TRBJ1-4; D is ambiguous. Trimming cost V 7 bases and J 8 bases, with 8 bases left between them. The CDR3 runs 11 residues. From germline, CDR1 is MNHNY and CDR2 SVGAGI (reference sequence). In DNA form, the CDR3 reads TGTGCCAGCAATGCGGAGGAAAAACTGTTTTTT. Amino acid sequence: CASNAEEKLFF.

At least ten counts were recorded for this clonotype. V usage is TRBV4-3 and J usage is TRBJ1-3; TRBD1 is a possible D gene (5 bases). CDR3 length equals 14 residues. V lost 5 bases, J lost 4 bases, and 12 bases lay in between. Germline V gives CDR1 LGHNA, CDR2 YSLEER. Here the CDR3 DNA reads TGCGCCAGCAGCGAGGACGGGGACGGAAACACCATATATTTT. This translates into CASSEDGDGNTIYF.

This CDR3 is CVISQETRDSPDTQYF. CDR3 nucleotides: TGCGTCATCAGCCAAGAGACCCGGGATTCTCCAGATACGCAGTATTTT. The V and J genes are TRBV4-1 and TRBJ2-3, with TRBD2 as a possible D gene (5 bases). This CDR3 region has 16 residues. The germline V gene encodes CDR1 MGHRA and CDR2 YSYEKL.

Remarks on this clonotype: A clone one base away is much larger, so this may be a read error. The rearrangement joins TRBV29-1 to TRBJ2-1; TRBD2 agrees at 10 bases. The V segment lost 7 bases and the J segment 12 bases; nucleotides outside the gene matches: 12. Germline CDR1 is SQVTM and CDR2 is ANQGSEA. The CDR3 has 13 residues. The CDR3 region has the DNA TGCAGCGCCTCAGCGGGAGGGCCGAGTGGGCAGTTCTTC. Translated: CSASAGGPSGQFF.